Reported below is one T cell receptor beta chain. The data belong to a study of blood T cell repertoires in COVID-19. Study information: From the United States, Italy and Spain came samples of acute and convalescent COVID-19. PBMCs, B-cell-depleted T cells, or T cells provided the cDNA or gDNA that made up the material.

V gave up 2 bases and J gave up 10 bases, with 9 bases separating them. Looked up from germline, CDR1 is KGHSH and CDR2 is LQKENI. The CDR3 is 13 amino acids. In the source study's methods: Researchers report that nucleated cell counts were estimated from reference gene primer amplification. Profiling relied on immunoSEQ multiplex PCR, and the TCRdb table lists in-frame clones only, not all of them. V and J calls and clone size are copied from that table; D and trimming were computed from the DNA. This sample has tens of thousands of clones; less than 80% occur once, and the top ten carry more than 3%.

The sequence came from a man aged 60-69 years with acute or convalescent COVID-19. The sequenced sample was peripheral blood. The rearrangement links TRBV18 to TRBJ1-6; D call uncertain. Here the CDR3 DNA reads TGTGCCAGCTCACCAGGCTCTAGATCACCCCTCCACTTT. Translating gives CASSPGSRSPLHF.